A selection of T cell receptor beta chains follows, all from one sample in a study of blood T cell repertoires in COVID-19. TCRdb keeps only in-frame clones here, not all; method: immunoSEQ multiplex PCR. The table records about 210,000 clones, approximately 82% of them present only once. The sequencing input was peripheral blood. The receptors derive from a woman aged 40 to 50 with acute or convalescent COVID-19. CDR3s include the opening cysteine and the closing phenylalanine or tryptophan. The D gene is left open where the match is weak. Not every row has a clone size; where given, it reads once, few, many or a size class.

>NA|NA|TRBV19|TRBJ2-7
TGTGCCAGTAGTATAGATCCCTCGTACGAGCAGTACTTC
CASSIDPSYEQYF
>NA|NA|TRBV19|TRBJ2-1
TGTGCCAGTAGTAAACCCCCCTGGGCAGAGGGCTGGTACAATGAGCAGTTCTTC
CASSKPPWAEGWYNEQFF
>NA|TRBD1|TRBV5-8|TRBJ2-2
TGTGCCAGCAGCTTATGGACAGGGGCCGGGGAGCTGTTTTTT
CASSLWTGAGELFF
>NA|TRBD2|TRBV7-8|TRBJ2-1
TGTGCCAGCAGCTTAGATCAGCGGGGGGGCCTGGAGCAGTTCTTC
CASSLDQRGGLEQFF
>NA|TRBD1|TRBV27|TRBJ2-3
TGTGCCAGCAGTTATACCGGGACAGGGAGGACAGATACGCAGTATTTT
CASSYTGTGRTDTQYF
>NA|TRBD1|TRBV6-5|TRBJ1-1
TGTGCCAGCAGTTACTCAGGAGGGGGCTTGGGCACTGAAGCTTTCTTT
CASSYSGGGLGTEAFF
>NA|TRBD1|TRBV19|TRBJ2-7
TGTGCCAGTAGTATGGACAGGGGAAGGGAGCAGTACTTC
CASSMDRGREQYF
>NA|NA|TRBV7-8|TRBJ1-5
TGTGCCAGCAGCCCCCGGGGGGGTAGCAATCAGCCCCAGCATTTT
CASSPRGGSNQPQHF
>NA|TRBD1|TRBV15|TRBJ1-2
TGTGCCACCAGCAGATTCCGGGACAGGACGGAAGGCTACACCTTC
CATSRFRDRTEGYTF
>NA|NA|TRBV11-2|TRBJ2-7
TGTGCCAGCAGCTTAGACCTAGGAGCCTACGAGCAGTACTTC
CASSLDLGAYEQYF
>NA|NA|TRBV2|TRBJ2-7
TGTGCCAGCAGGTGGAGCTACGAGCAGTACTTC
CASRWSYEQYF
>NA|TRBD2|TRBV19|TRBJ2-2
TGTGCCAGTAGTAGGACTAGCGGAGGGGGGAACACCGGGGAGCTGTTTTTT
CASSRTSGGGNTGELFF
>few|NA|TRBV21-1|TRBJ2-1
TGTGCCAGCAGCGAGAGTCGACAGGGGTGGTACAATGAGCAGTTCTTC
CASSESRQGWYNEQFF
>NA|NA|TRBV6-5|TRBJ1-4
TGTGCCAGCAGGCAGGGGAGTGAAAAACTGTTTTTT
CASRQGSEKLFF
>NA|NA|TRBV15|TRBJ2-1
TGTGCCACCAGTAATCCGGGACTGGGGTACAATGAGCAGTTCTTC
CATSNPGLGYNEQFF
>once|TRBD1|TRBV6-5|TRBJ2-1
TGTGCCAGCAGGCGACAGGGCGCTATAAATGAGCAGTTCTTC
CASRRQGAINEQFF
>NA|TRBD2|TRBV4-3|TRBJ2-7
TGCGCCAGCAGCCAAGATCCACTAGCGGGAGCCAACGAGCAGTACTTC
CASSQDPLAGANEQYF
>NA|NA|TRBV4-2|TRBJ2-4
TGTGCCAGCACCCGGTCCCCCGGGAACATTCAGTACTTC
CASTRSPGNIQYF
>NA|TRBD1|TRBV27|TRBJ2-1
TGTGCCAGCAGTCCCGGACAGGGGTGGTCCAATGAGCAGTTCTTC
CASSPGQGWSNEQFF
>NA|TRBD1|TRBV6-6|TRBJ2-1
TGTGCCAGCAGTTACCGGAACCGAGGGACAGGAAATGAGCAGTTCTTC
CASSYRNRGTGNEQFF
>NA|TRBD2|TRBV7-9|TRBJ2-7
TGTGCCAGCAGCCTAGAGGCGGGAGGGCCCTACGAGCAGTACTTC
CASSLEAGGPYEQYF
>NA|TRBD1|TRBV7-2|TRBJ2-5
TGTGCCAGCAGCCCTCGGACAGGGGGGTCGGAGACCCAGTACTTC
CASSPRTGGSETQYF
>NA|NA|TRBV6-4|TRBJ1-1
TGTGCCAGAATTAAAGCAGGACAGAACTTCCCCATGAACACTGAAGCTTTCTTT
CARIKAGQNFPMNTEAFF
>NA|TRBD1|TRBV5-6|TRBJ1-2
TGTGCCAGCACCCTTAGGGGGCTCGGTAACTATGGCTACACCTTC
CASTLRGLGNYGYTF
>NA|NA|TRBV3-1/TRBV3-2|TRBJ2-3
TGTGCCAGCAGCCAAGATAGGAGATCCACAGATACGCAGTATTTT
CASSQDRRSTDTQYF
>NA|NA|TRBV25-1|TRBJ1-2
TGTGCCAGCAGTGGTGTGGACATCCCCTCCTATGGCTACACCTTC
CASSGVDIPSYGYTF
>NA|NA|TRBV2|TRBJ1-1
TGTGCCAGCAGTGAAAAGGTAGAGGACACTGAAGCTTTCTTT
CASSEKVEDTEAFF
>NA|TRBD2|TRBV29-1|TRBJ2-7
TGCAGCGTTCTGGGACTAGCGGGGGAGCAGTACTTC
CSVLGLAGEQYF
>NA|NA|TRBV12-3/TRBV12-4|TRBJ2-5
TGTGCCAGCAGTTTCGGGACTGAGACCCAGTACTTC
CASSFGTETQYF
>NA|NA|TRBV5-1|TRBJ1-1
TGCGCCAGCAGCCGACAGGACCAGGACACTGAAGCTTTCTTT
CASSRQDQDTEAFF
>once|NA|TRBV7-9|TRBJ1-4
TGTGCCAGCAGCCCCTTACAGGGAACTAATGAAAAACTGTTTTTT
CASSPLQGTNEKLFF
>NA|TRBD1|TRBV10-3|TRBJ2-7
TGTGCCATCAGCCCGGGACAGGGAAAGGATTACGAGCAGTACTTC
CAISPGQGKDYEQYF
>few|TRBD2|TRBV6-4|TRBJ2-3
TGTGCCAGCGGTAACAGCGGGGCTAGCACAGATACGCAGTATTTT
CASGNSGASTDTQYF
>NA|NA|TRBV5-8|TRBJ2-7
TGTGCCAGCAGCTTGGTAGCAAGCCCGGGTGCTGAGCAGTACTTC
CASSLVASPGAEQYF
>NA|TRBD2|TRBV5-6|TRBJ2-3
TGTGCCAGCAGCTTGCCTAGCGGGGGTGGCACAGATACGCAGTATTTT
CASSLPSGGGTDTQYF
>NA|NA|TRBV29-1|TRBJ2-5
TGCAGCGCCCGAACGGGGGATGAGACCCAGTACTTC
CSARTGDETQYF
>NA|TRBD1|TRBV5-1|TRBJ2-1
TGCGCCAGCAGCCCGGGACAGTACAATGAGCAGTTCTTC
CASSPGQYNEQFF
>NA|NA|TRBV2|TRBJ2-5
TGTGCCAGCAGTGAAAGCCAGGTCCGGGAGACCCAGTACTTC
CASSESQVRETQYF
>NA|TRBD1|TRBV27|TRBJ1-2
TGTGCCAGCAGTCCCCGAGATACACAGGGGCTATATGGCTACACCTTC
CASSPRDTQGLYGYTF
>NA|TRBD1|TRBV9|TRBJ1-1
TGTGCCAGCAGCCCACAGGGGCCTAACACTGAAGCTTTCTTT
CASSPQGPNTEAFF
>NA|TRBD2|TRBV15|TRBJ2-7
TGTGCCACCAGCCGAGAGGGGGGACTAGCGGGACTGAACTACGAGCAGTACTTC
CATSREGGLAGLNYEQYF
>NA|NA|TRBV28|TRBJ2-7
TGTGCCAGCAGTCCTCGCCGGGAAACAGGGATGCGGTACGAGCAGTACTTC
CASSPRRETGMRYEQYF
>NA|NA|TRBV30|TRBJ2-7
TGTGCCTGGAGTGCAGGGGTCGGTTACGAGCAGTACTTC
CAWSAGVGYEQYF
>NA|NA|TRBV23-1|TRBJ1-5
TGCGCCAGCAGTCGCGCAGGGGCTAGTTCCAATCAGCCCCAGCATTTT
CASSRAGASSNQPQHF
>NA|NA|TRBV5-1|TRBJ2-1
TGCGCCAGCAGCCAGGAAAACAATGAGCAGTTCTTC
CASSQENNEQFF
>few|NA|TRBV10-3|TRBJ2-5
TGTGCCATCAGTGCGTCGGGGGCACAAGAGACCCAGTACTTC
CAISASGAQETQYF
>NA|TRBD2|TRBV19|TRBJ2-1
TGTGCCAGCTTTAGCGGGAGGAACAATGAGCAGTTCTTC
CASFSGRNNEQFF
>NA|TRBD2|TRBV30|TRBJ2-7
TGTGCCTGGAGTTTACCCCGGACTAGCGCGGCGGGCGAGCAGTACTTC
CAWSLPRTSAAGEQYF
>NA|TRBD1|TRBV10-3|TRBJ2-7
TGTGCCATCAGTGAGACCGGGACAGAAACATACGGGCAGTACTTC
CAISETGTETYGQYF
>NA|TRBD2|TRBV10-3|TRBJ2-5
TGTGCCATCAGTGCACTCGGGGGGCAAGAGACCCAGTACTTC
CAISALGGQETQYF
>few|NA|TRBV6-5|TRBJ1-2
TGTGCCAGCAGTTACTCGTCACAGGGTAACTATGGCTACACCTTC
CASSYSSQGNYGYTF
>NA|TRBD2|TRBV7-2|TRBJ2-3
TGTGCCAGCAGCATAGGACTAGCGGGAGTCACAGATACGCAGTATTTT
CASSIGLAGVTDTQYF
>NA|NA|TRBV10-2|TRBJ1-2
TGCGCCAGCAGTGACGAAGCCAACTATGGCTACACCTTC
CASSDEANYGYTF
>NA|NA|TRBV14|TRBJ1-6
TGTGCCAGCAGCCCACAATTCAGCGGGCTAAATTCACCCCTCCACTTT
CASSPQFSGLNSPLHF
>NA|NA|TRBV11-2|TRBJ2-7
TGTGCCAGCAGCTTAGTTGTTTTATACGAGCAGTACTTC
CASSLVVLYEQYF
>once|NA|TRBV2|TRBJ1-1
TGTGCCAGCAGTGTGGGGCCGACCCTGGGCACTGAAGCTTTCTTT
CASSVGPTLGTEAFF
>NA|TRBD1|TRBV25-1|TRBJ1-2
TGTGCCAGCACAGGGGGAATCTATGGCTACACCTTC
CASTGGIYGYTF
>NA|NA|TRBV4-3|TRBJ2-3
TGCGCCAGCACAGACGGAAGAGGGTTGACAGATACGCAGTATTTT
CASTDGRGLTDTQYF
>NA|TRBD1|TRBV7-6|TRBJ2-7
TGTGCCAGCAGCACGCAACAGGGGGAAGGGGTCCCCTACGAGCAGTACTTC
CASSTQQGEGVPYEQYF
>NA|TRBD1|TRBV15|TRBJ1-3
TGTGCCACCAGCAGTATCCCAGGGGGAGGAAACACCATATATTTT
CATSSIPGGGNTIYF